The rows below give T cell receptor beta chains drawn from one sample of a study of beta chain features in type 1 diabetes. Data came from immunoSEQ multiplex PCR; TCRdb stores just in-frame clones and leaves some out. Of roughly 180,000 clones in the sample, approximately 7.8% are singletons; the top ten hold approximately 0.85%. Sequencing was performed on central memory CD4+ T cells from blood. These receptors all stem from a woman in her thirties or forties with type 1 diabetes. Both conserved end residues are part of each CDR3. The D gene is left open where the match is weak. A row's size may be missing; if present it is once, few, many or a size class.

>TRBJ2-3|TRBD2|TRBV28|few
CASSPPGKGSGSDTQYF
TGTGCCAGCAGTCCTCCAGGGAAAGGTAGCGGGAGTGATACGCAGTATTTT
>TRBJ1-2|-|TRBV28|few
CASSLYETGGKGYGYTF
TGTGCCAGCAGTTTATACGAAACGGGGGGGAAAGGGTATGGCTACACCTTC
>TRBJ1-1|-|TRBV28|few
CASSSQNTEAFF
TGTGCCAGCAGTTCACAGAACACTGAAGCTTTCTTT
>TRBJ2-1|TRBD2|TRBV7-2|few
CASSLTSDSYNEQFF
TGTGCCAGCAGCTTAACTAGCGACTCCTACAATGAGCAGTTCTTC
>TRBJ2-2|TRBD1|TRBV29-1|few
CSVGQGHGELFF
TGCAGCGTGGGACAGGGGCACGGGGAGCTGTTTTTT
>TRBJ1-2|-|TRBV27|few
CASSLRRPESGGYTF
TGTGCCAGCAGTTTGCGCCGACCGGAAAGCGGGGGCTACACCTTC
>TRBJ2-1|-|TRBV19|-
CASSAQASPFNEQFF
TGTGCCAGTAGTGCGCAGGCCTCGCCATTCAATGAGCAGTTCTTC
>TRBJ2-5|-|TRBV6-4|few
CASSRNPGNQETQYF
TGTGCCAGCAGCCGCAATCCAGGGAACCAAGAGACCCAGTACTTC
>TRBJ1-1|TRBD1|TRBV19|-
CAFDRGEGTEAFF
TGTGCCTTCGACAGGGGGGAAGGTACTGAAGCTTTCTTT
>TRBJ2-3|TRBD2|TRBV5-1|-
CASSPAGGPDTQYF
TGCGCCAGCAGCCCAGCGGGGGGGCCGGATACGCAGTATTTT
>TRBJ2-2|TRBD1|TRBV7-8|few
CASSATGQVNTGELFF
TGTGCCAGCAGCGCCACGGGACAGGTGAACACCGGGGAGCTGTTTTTT
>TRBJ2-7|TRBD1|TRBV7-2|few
CASSSDRSKREQYF
TGTGCCAGCAGCTCGGACAGGTCCAAGCGGGAGCAGTACTTC
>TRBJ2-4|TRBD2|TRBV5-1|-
CASSLGAGGPQDSYF
TGCGCCAGCAGCTTGGGAGCGGGGGGGCCTCAGGATTCGTACTTC
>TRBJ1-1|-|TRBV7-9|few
CASSGRTVDTEAFF
TGTGCCAGCAGCGGGCGGACAGTAGACACTGAAGCTTTCTTT
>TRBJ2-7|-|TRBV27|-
CASSFGEYYEQYF
TGTGCCAGCAGTTTCGGGGAATACTACGAGCAGTACTTC
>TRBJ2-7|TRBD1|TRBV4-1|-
CASSPGQGPYYEQYF
TGCGCCAGCAGCCCGGGACAGGGGCCTTACTACGAGCAGTACTTC
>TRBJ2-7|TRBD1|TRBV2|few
CASRGTGGSEQYF
TGTGCCAGCAGAGGGACAGGGGGTTCCGAGCAGTACTTC
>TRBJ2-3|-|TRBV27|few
CASRPIGGTQYF
TGTGCCAGCCGACCAATAGGGGGTACGCAGTATTTT
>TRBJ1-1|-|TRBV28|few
CASSLDRIPPEAFF
TGTGCCAGCAGTCTAGACAGGATTCCACCTGAAGCTTTCTTT
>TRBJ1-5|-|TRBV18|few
CASSPLDSLNQPQHF
TGTGCCAGCTCACCATTGGACAGTCTTAATCAGCCCCAGCATTTT
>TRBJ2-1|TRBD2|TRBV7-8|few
CASSPSGSSYNEQFF
TGTGCCAGCAGCCCTAGCGGGAGCTCCTACAATGAGCAGTTCTTC
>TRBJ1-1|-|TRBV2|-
CASREQGNTEAFF
TGTGCCAGCAGGGAACAGGGGAACACTGAAGCTTTCTTT
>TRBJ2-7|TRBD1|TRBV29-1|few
CSVGYRGLYEQYF
TGCAGCGTTGGTTACAGGGGGCTCTACGAGCAGTACTTC